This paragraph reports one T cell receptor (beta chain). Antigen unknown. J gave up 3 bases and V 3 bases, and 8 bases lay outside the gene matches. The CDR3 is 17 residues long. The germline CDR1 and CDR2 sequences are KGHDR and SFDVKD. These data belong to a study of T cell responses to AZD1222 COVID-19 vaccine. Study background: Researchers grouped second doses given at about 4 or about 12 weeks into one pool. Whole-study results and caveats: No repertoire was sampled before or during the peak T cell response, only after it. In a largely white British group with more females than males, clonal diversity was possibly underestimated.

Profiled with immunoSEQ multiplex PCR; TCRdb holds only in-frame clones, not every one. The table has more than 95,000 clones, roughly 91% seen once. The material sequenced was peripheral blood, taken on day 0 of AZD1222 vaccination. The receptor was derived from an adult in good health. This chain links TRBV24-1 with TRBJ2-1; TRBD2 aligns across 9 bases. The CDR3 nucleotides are TGTGCCACCAGTGATATACAACTAGCGGGCCGCTACAATGAGCAGTTCTTC. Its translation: CATSDIQLAGRYNEQFF.